This entry lists 5 T cell receptor beta chains sequenced from one sample in a study of identical twins. TCRdb re-analysed the 5' RACE reads in MiXCR, keeping a single row per CDR3 protein. In the table there are approximately 300,000 distinct CDR3 sequences, 9.5% of which are singletons. These data were also filed under a second study, of yellow fever vaccine responses in identical twins.

The sample was CD8+ T cells sorted from blood. These receptors were collected from a woman aged 18-30 years in good health.

The gene calls are TRBV29-1 and TRBJ2-7; the D is unclear. This CDR3 spans 12 amino acids. Per germline, CDR1 SQVTM and CDR2 ANQGSEA. V shed 6 bases and J shed 4 bases, with 13 bases lying between them. DNA for the CDR3: TGCAGCGTCGCCCAGTTGGGTTACGAGCAGTACTTC. It specifies CSVAQLGYEQYF.

This clonotype came up many times. This chain links TRBV2 with TRBJ1-1, with TRBD1 as a possible D gene (6 bases). The CDR3 has 15 amino acids. Germline V gives CDR1 SNHLY, CDR2 FYNNEI. V dropped 7 bases and J dropped 1 base, with 16 bases sitting between them. The CDR3 spells CASKRGGGTNTEAFF. The CDR3 DNA reads TGTGCCAGCAAAAGAGGGGGGGGAACGAACACTGAAGCTTTCTTT. Full variable domain (missing parts from reference TRBV2 and TRBJ1-1): EPEVTQTPSHQVTQMGQEVILRCVPISNHLYFYWYRQILGQKVEFLVSFYNNEISEKSEIFDDQFSVERPDGSNFTLKIRSTKLEDSAMYFCASKRGGGTNTEAFFGQGTRLTVV.

This clonotype appeared many times. This sequence joins TRBV29-1 and TRBJ2-2; unclear D gene. Between the trimmed V and J ends, which lost 1 base and 6 bases, there was a span of 9 bases. Germline CDR1 SQVTM, CDR2 ANQGSEA. There are 13 residues in the CDR3. CDR3 sequence reads: CSVEASEAGELFF. CDR3 nucleotide sequence: TGCAGCGTTGAAGCCTCCGAGGCCGGGGAGCTGTTTTTT.

The genes are TRBV28 and TRBJ2-7; weak D call: TRBD1 (6 bases). V shed 4 bases and J shed 0 bases, with 19 bases lying between them. The CDR3 is 17 amino acids. Germline-derived CDR1 and CDR2 are MDHEN and SYDVKM. The chain's CDR3 is CASSSPTQGTLSYEQYF. DNA of the CDR3: TGTGCCAGCAGTTCTCCGACACAGGGAACCCTCTCCTACGAGCAGTACTTC.

V is TRBV4-1 and J is TRBJ1-1; possibly TRBD1 for D (5 bases). The CDR3 contains 15 residues. Germline CDR1 MGHRA, CDR2 YSYEKL. Trimming shortened V by 2 bases and J by 1 base, and 11 bases separated the two germline ends. The CDR3 loop is CASSQIRGWNTEAFF. The CDR3 bases are TGCGCCAGCAGCCAAATACGGGGGTGGAACACTGAAGCTTTCTTT.